These T cell receptor beta chains were read from a single sample in a study of identical twins. Via MiXCR, TCRdb re-called the 5' RACE reads, giving one row per CDR3 protein. The sample lists 1.5 million or so distinct CDR3 sequences, under 35% seen once, with about 0.27% in the top ten. The sample comprised cord blood. The receptor set was obtained from a newborn girl in good health. CDR3s include the opening cysteine and the closing phenylalanine or tryptophan. Each record gives: V gene, D gene, CDR3 length, J gene, clone size, CDR3 DNA, CDR3 protein. A D gene is named only where the DNA matches it firmly. Some rows mark clone size as missing; the rest say once, few, many or name a class of expanded clone.

TRBV9	TRBD2	12	TRBJ2-7	NA	TGTGCCAGCAGCTACGAAGCGGGAGAACAGTACTTC	CASSYEAGEQYF
TRBV5-1	NA	13	TRBJ2-5	many	TGCGCCAGCAGCTTGAAAGGCGGAGAGACCCAGTACTTC	CASSLKGGETQYF
TRBV2	TRBD2	16	TRBJ2-7	NA	TGTGCCAGCAGTGCCTTCTTGGCGGGAGCCACGTACGAGCAGTACTTC	CASSAFLAGATYEQYF
TRBV20-1	TRBD1	11	TRBJ1-2	NA	TGCAGTACAGGGGGCTTCTATGGCTACACCTTC	CSTGGFYGYTF
TRBV6-6	NA	15	TRBJ1-1	NA	TGTGCCAGCAGTTACGGGGTGGGTGGCCCCACTGAAGCTTTCTTT	CASSYGVGGPTEAFF
TRBV20-1	NA	9	TRBJ1-2	many	TGCAGCGCCCAATATGGCTACACCTTC	CSAQYGYTF
TRBV6-2/TRBV6-3	NA	12	TRBJ1-2	NA	TGTGCCAGCAAGGCAGGGGCCTATGGCTACACCTTC	CASKAGAYGYTF
TRBV12-3/TRBV12-4	NA	14	TRBJ1-6	NA	TGTGCCAGCAGGGAAAGATTAGGGGGTTCACCCCTCCACTTT	CASRERLGGSPLHF
TRBV12-3/TRBV12-4	TRBD1	16	TRBJ2-7	few	TGTGCCAGCAGTAGCTGGACAGGGCGGAGCTCCTACGAGCAGTACTTC	CASSSWTGRSSYEQYF
TRBV7-2	TRBD2	18	TRBJ2-2	NA	TGTGCCAGCAGCCCAATCGGGACTAGCGGGATCAACACCGGGGAGCTGTTTTTT	CASSPIGTSGINTGELFF
TRBV29-1	NA	11	TRBJ1-2	few	TGCAGCGCCTGGTGGGGGAATGGCTACACCTTC	CSAWWGNGYTF
TRBV20-1	NA	13	TRBJ2-4	NA	TGCAGTGGCCAACCCTCCCTGGGGAACATTCAGTACTTC	CSGQPSLGNIQYF
TRBV12-3/TRBV12-4	NA	14	TRBJ1-6	few	TGTGCCAGCAGGCGGACAGCGAATAATTCACCCCTCCACTTT	CASRRTANNSPLHF
TRBV2	NA	13	TRBJ2-4	NA	TGTGCCAGCAGTGCCACGCCAGCCTACGTGCAGTACTTC	CASSATPAYVQYF
TRBV28	NA	16	TRBJ1-3	NA	TGTGCCAGCCGAAGTCCAGCAGGGCCCTCTGGAAACACCATATATTTT	CASRSPAGPSGNTIYF
TRBV27	NA	11	TRBJ2-3	NA	TGTGCCACTAAGACTGGAGATACGCAGTATTTT	CATKTGDTQYF
TRBV5-6	NA	15	TRBJ1-1	NA	TGTGCCAGCAGCTTGGGTACCGGGACACCGACTGAAGCTTTCTTT	CASSLGTGTPTEAFF
TRBV5-1	NA	11	TRBJ2-3	many	TGTGCCAGCAGTTTCGGAGATACGCAGTATTTT	CASSFGDTQYF
TRBV7-2	NA	15	TRBJ1-5	NA	TGTGCCAGCAGCACACAATCAGGGGGCAATCAGCCCCAGCATTTT	CASSTQSGGNQPQHF
TRBV7-2	NA	13	TRBJ1-2	NA	TGTGCCCTCACAAGGGCCACTCGCTATGGCTACACCTTC	CALTRATRYGYTF
TRBV7-9	TRBD1	14	TRBJ2-3	few	TGTGCCAGCAGCTGGACAGGGTCCCCAGATACGCAGTATTTT	CASSWTGSPDTQYF
TRBV24-1	TRBD1	16	TRBJ1-1	few	TGTGCCACCAGTGACCTAGGGACAGGGGCCGGGACTGAAGCTTTCTTT	CATSDLGTGAGTEAFF
TRBV7-8	NA	16	TRBJ1-5	few	TGTGCTAGCAGCTTAGCGCGGCGGGCCGCGGACCAGCCCCAGCATTTT	CASSLARRAADQPQHF
TRBV6-6	TRBD1	17	TRBJ1-4	NA	TGTGCCAGCAGTTACTCGATACAGGACAGGGGAAATGAAAAACTGTTTTTT	CASSYSIQDRGNEKLFF
TRBV27	TRBD2	15	TRBJ2-1	NA	TGTGCCAGCAGTTTAGCTAGCGGGGGCTGCAATGAGCAGTTCTTC	CASSLASGGCNEQFF
TRBV5-1	NA	13	TRBJ2-3	many	TGCGCCAGCAGCCGTGCGGGCACAGATACGCAGTATTTT	CASSRAGTDTQYF